This record covers a single TCR beta chain. The data were taken from a study of control samples from healthy donors and cancer patients. The assay was immunoSEQ multiplex PCR, and TCRdb's table has in-frame clones only and misses some. The data hold 90,000 or so clones, with around 85% observed a single time. Trimming removed 5 bases from V and 5 bases from J, with 12 bases in between. From germline, CDR1 is SEHNR and CDR2 FQNEAQ (reference sequence). CDR3 length: 13 amino acids. This sequence joins TRBV7-9 and TRBJ1-1; weak D call: TRBD1 (5 bases). Sequencing was carried out using blood. This TCR came from a man aged 25 to 40 in good health. As DNA, the CDR3 is TGTGCCAGCAGCCTAGGGGTGGGGACTGAAGCTTTCTTT. It is translated as CASSLGVGTEAFF.